Given below is one T cell receptor beta chain in context. The record originates from a study of monozygotic twins with inflammatory bowel disease. CDR1 is KGHSH, CDR2 LQKENI, per germline. The CDR3 consists of 13 residues. TCRdb re-called the 5' RACE reads; one entry per CDR3 protein, DNA not given. The specimen's table records about 110,000 distinct CDR3 sequences. The chain employs TRBV18 and TRBJ1-2. The sample comprised blood. The source of this sequence is a human donor with ulcerative colitis or Crohn's disease, or a healthy co-twin of an affected twin (not recorded which). Here the CDR3 reads CASSPPTNYGYTF.